The present T cell receptor (beta chain) was sequenced within a study of shared T cell receptors in the human thymus. In its sample, this clone was seen a few times. TCRdb's copy holds only in-frame clones and misses some; the assay was immunoSEQ multiplex PCR. The table has approximately 580,000 clones, roughly 74% seen once; the top ten hold roughly 0.013%. The CDR3 is 14 residues long. The V end was cut by 6 bases, the J end by 5 bases, with 19 bases between. Germline V gives CDR1 SQVTM, CDR2 ANQGSEA. The same sample was also used in a study of human thymus T cells. As reported in that work: Thymus tissue for the work was resected from patients undergoing corrective heart surgery.

Specimen: thymocytes. This receptor was identified in a boy in the first two years of life with a congenital heart defect. The rearrangement links TRBV29-1 to TRBJ2-5; TRBD1 might be the D (6 bases). CDR3 protein: CSVETGQQGETQYF. The CDR3 bases are TGCAGCGTCGAGACCGGACAGCAAGGGGAGACCCAGTACTTC.